This T cell receptor (beta chain) was captured in a study of blood T cell repertoires in COVID-19. Study in general: Acute and convalescent COVID-19 specimens originated in the United States, Italy and Spain. PBMCs, B-cell-depleted T cells, or T cells were the source of the cDNA or gDNA that made up the material.

Generated by immunoSEQ multiplex PCR, the TCRdb table keeps only in-frame clones and is missing some. The sample shows roughly 250,000 clones, roughly 82% of them seen only once. This CDR3 region has 18 residues. Germline V CDR1 and CDR2: LGHNA, YNFKEQ. The V and J ends lost 0 bases and 4 bases respectively, with 21 bases between them. Source material: peripheral blood. The rearrangement uses TRBV4-2 and TRBJ1-2; D is unclear. This clonotype was obtained from a woman aged 80 or over with active or convalescent COVID-19. In nucleotides, the CDR3 is TGTGCCAGCAGCCAAGATCACCCGGCGCAGGAACCCGTCTATGGCTACACCTTC. Its protein is CASSQDHPAQEPVYGYTF.